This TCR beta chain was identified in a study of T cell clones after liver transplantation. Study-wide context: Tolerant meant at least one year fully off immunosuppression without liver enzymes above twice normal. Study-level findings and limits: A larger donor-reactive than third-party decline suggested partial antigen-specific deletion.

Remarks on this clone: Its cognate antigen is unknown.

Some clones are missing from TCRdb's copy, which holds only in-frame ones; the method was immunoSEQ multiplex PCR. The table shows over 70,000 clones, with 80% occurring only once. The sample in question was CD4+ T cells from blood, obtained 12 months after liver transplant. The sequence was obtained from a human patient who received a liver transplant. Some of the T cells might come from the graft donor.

The CDR3 DNA follows: TGTGCCAGCAGCGTTGGGACAGACGCTTACAATGAGCAGTTCTTC. Translating it yields CASSVGTDAYNEQFF. This chain connects TRBV9 to TRBJ2-1, with TRBD1 matching over 7 bases. The CDR3 is 15 amino acids. Germline lookup yields CDR1 SGDLS and CDR2 YYNGEE. Unmatched junction bases numbered 6, after V lost 2 bases and J lost 4 bases.